This T cell receptor beta chain was found in a study of kidney transplant recipient with SARS-CoV-2 infection. One entry per CDR3 protein, called by TCRdb with MiXCR from the reads. The repertoire consists of 200,000 to 300,000 distinct CDR3 sequences, with roughly 26% occurring once and the leading ten covering roughly 7%. This clonotype was found many times. The sequences come from a blood sample, collected at baseline and on day 111 from a kidney transplant recipient. The sequence came from a male patient between 25 and 39 years old who had COVID-19 and was a kidney transplant recipient. The graft donor may have contributed some T cells.

The DNA of the CDR3 is TGCAGTGCTTCGGACAGTCGAGGCGTTTACGAGCAGTACTTC. It specifies CSASDSRGVYEQYF. This sequence joins TRBV20-1 and TRBJ2-7, with D possibly matching TRBD1 (6 bases). The CDR3 has 14 amino acids. The V end lost 5 bases, the J end lost 4 bases, and 18 bases lay between the germline ends. In germline, CDR1 is DFQATT, CDR2 SNEGSKA (reference sequence).